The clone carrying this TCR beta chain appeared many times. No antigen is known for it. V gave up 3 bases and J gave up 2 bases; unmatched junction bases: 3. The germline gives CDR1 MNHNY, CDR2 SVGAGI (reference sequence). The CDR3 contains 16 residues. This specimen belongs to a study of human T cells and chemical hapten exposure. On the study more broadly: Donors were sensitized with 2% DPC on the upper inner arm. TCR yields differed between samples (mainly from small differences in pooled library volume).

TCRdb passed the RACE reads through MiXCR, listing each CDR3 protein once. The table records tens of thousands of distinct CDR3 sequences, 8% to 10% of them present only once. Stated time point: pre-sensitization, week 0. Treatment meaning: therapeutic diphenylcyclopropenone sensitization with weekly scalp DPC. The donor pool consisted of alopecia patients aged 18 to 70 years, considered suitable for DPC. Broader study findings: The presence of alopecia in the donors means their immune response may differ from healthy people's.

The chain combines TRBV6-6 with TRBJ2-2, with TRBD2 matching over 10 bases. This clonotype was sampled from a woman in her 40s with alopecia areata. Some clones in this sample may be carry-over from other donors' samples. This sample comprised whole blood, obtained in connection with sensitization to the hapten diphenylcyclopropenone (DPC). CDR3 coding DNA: TGTGCCAGCAGTTATATACTAGCGGGAAACACCGGGGAGCTGTTTTTT. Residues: CASSYILAGNTGELFF.